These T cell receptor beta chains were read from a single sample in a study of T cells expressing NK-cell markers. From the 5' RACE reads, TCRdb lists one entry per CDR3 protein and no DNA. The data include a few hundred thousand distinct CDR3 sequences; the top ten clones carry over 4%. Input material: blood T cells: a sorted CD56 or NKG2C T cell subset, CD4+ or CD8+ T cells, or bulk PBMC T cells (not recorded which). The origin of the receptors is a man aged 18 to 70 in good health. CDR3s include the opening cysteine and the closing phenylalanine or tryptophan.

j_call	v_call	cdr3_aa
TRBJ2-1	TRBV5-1	CASSLVIGGRVNEQFF
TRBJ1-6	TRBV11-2	CASSSLRRDNSPLHF
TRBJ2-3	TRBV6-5	CASSYSELASTDTQYF
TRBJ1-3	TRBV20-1	CSAIGDRSGNTIYF
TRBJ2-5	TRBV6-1	CASSDRTMGETQYF
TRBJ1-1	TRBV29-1	CSVARTGSGTEAFF
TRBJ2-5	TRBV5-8	CASSKSRQGGIQETQYF
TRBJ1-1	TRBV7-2	CASSHQGTEAFF
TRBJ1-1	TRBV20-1	CSARDLKGGRGNTEAFF
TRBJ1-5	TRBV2	CASKSGLSNQPQHF
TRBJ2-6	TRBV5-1	CASSLQGVFSGANVLTF
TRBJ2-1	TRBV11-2	CASRPRSTGRGNNEQFF
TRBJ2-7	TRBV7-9	CASSLARDRGYEQYF
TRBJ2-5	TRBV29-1	CSTTGGLQETQYF
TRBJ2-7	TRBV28	CASRAQGALGYEQYF
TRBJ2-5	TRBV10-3	CAISESVIETQYF
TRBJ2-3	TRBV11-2	CASSSLTTPRDTQYF
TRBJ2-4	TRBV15	CATSREYGVGNIQYF
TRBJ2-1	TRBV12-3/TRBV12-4	CASSSGPGGDEQFF
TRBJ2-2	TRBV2	CASSEPGLGGELFF
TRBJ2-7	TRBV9	CASSGGGDRSYEQYF
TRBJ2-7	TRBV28	CASSSPSGGYRTSYEQYF
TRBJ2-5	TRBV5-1	CASRAGAGQETQYF
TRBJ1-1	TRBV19	CASSMIGHMNTEAFF
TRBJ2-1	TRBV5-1	CASSSLAGSAPGNEQFF
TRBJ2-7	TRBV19	CASSISRASGAYEQYF
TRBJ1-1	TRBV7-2	CASSLGAGGSGTEAFF
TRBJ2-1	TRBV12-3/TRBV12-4	CASLWMSGGVFEQFF
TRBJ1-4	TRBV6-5	CASSYSRGRGVEKLFF
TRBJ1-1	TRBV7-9	CASSLRQGRTEAFF
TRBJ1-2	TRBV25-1	CASSRGEPGEGYTF
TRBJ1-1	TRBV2	CASGRTELEGAFF
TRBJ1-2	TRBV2	CASSEYGSLNYGYTF
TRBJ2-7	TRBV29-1	CSGSSGTSYEQYF
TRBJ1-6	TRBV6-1	CASSESPRGLRNSPLHF
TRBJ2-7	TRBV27	CASRALGQGAVEQYF
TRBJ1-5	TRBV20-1	CSARSGGAQHF
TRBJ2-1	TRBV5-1	CASSFAETSNEQFF
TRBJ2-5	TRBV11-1	CASSLARGEISETQYF
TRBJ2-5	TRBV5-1	CASSLVPGTSGEETQYF
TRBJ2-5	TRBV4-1	CASSRRQLETQYF
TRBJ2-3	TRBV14	CASSHTPGLAGYTQYF
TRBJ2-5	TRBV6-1	CASSGRLAGSQETQYF
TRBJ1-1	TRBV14	CASSRTGTFAEAFF
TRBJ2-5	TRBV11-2	CASSLEWGGLQETQYF
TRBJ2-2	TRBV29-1	CSVAGTGNGELFF
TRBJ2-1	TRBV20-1	CSARGNRGPVF
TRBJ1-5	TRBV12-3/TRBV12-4	CASSRQVDQPQHF
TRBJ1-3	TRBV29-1	CSVELDSGNTIYF
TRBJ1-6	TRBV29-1	CSVGQGFNSPLHF
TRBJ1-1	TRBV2	CASRREVRSPAFF